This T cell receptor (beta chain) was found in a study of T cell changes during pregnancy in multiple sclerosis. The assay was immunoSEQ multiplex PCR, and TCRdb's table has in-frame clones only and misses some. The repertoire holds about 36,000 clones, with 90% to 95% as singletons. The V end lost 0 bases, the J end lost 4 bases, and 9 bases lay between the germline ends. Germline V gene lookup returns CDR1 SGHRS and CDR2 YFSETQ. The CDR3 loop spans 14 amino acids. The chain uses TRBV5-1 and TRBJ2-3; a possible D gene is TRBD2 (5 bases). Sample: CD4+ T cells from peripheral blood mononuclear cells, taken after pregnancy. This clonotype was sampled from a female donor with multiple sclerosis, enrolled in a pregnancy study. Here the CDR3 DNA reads TGCGCCAGCAGCTTGGGAGGGTTCCCAGATACGCAGTATTTT. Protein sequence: CASSLGGFPDTQYF.